The clone carrying this T cell receptor (beta chain) was seen repeatedly, ten times or more. Its antigen is still unknown. Using its own MiXCR run on the 5' RACE reads, TCRdb lists one record per CDR3 protein. The table records about 31,000 distinct CDR3 sequences, about 17% of them present only once. The source of the sample is a study of neurological immune-mediated disorders. Time point: technical triplicate 3. The ends lost 3 bases at V and 1 base at J; junction bases unmatched: 15. Germline V gives CDR1 DFQATT, CDR2 SNEGSKA (reference sequence). The length of the CDR3 is 18 residues. Study observations and caveats: None of the CDR3 amino acid sequences found in expanded clones was shared across subjects. This suggests that the TCR-beta repertoires were private in all groups.

The sample was CD4+ T cells from blood. The source is a female donor with HTLV-1-associated myelopathy (HAM/TSP). The chain couples TRBV20-1 to TRBJ2-3, with 8 bases lining up with TRBD2. The CDR3: CSASGGTPSGGGTDTQYF. DNA of the CDR3: TGCAGTGCTAGTGGGGGAACCCCCAGCGGGGGAGGCACAGATACGCAGTATTTT.